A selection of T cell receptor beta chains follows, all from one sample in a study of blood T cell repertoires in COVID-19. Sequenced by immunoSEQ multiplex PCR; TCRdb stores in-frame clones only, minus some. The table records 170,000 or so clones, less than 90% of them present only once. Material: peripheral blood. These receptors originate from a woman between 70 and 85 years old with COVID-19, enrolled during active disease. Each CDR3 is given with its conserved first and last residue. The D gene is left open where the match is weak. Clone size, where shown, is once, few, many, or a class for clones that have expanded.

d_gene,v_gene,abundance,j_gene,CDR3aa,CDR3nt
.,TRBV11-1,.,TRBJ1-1,CASSFSGRVNTEAFF,TGTGCCAGCAGCTTCAGCGGTCGGGTGAACACTGAAGCTTTCTTT
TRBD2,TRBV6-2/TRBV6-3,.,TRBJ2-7,CASSRSGSAYEQYF,TGTGCCAGCAGTCGTAGCGGGAGCGCCTACGAGCAGTACTTC
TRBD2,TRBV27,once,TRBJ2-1,CASSHPRLAGEFF,TGTGCCAGCAGTCACCCAAGACTAGCGGGAGAGTTCTTC
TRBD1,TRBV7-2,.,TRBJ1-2,CASSLTGQVDYGYTF,TGTGCCAGCAGCCTTACCGGACAGGTCGACTATGGCTACACCTTC
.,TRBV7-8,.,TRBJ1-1,CATKHQTNTEAFF,TGTGCCACCAAACACCAAACGAACACTGAAGCTTTCTTT
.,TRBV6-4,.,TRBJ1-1,CASKINRENTEAFF,TGTGCCAGCAAGATAAACAGGGAGAACACTGAAGCTTTCTTT
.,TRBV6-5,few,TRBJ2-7,CASTLQIGYEQYF,TGTGCCAGCACTTTACAGATCGGCTACGAGCAGTACTTC
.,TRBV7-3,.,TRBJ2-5,CASSLMSLGETQYF,TGTGCCAGCAGCTTAATGTCTCTAGGAGAGACCCAGTACTTC
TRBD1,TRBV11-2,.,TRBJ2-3,CASSLTGVIDTQYF,TGTGCCAGCAGCCTGACAGGGGTGATAGATACGCAGTATTTT
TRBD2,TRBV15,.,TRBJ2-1,CATSRETSGRTYNEQFF,TGTGCCACCAGCAGAGAGACTAGCGGGAGAACCTACAATGAGCAGTTCTTC
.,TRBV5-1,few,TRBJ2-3,CASSLGQLRADTQYF,TGCGCCAGCAGCTTGGGACAGTTAAGAGCGGATACGCAGTATTTT
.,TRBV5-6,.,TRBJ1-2,CASSLYVPRLSNYGYTF,TGTGCCAGCAGCTTGTATGTACCCAGACTATCTAACTATGGCTACACCTTC
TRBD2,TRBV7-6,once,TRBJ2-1,CASSFTSGSNNEQFF,TGTGCCAGCAGCTTTACTAGCGGGAGCAACAATGAGCAGTTCTTC
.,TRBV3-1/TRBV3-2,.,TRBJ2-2,CASSPLLPRQSRIGELFF,TGTGCCAGCAGCCCCCTCCTTCCTAGACAGTCCCGGATAGGGGAGCTGTTTTTT
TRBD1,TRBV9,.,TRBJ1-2,CASSHPLAGQGTNYGYTF,TGTGCCAGCAGCCACCCCCTTGCAGGACAGGGGACTAACTATGGCTACACCTTC
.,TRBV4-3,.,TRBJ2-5,CASSQDRTREQETQYF,TGCGCCAGCAGCCAAGATCGTACTAGAGAGCAAGAGACCCAGTACTTC
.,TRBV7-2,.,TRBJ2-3,CASSPTSRSTDTQYF,TGTGCCAGCAGCCCAACCTCTAGGAGCACAGATACGCAGTATTTT
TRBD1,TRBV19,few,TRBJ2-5,CASNPGQGISETQYF,TGTGCCAGTAATCCGGGACAGGGAATTTCAGAGACCCAGTACTTC
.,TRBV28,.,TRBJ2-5,CASSLQGRTRETQYF,TGTGCCAGCAGTTTACAGGGGCGGACACGAGAGACCCAGTACTTC
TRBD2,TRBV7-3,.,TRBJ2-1,CASSPRTSGRTYNEQFF,TGTGCCAGCAGCCCCCGGACTAGCGGGAGGACCTACAATGAGCAGTTCTTC
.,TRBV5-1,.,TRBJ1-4,CASTKGTGGEKLFF,TGCGCCAGCACCAAAGGTACCGGAGGGGAAAAACTGTTTTTT
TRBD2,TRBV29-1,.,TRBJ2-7,CSVADSGSSYEQYF,TGCAGCGTCGCCGATAGCGGGAGCTCCTACGAGCAGTACTTC
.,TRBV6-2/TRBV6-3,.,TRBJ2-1,CASSSRLLNEQFF,TGTGCCAGCAGTTCGCGATTATTAAATGAGCAGTTCTTC
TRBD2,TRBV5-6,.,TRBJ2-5,CASSGGLAGDETQYF,TGTGCCAGCAGCGGGGGACTAGCGGGAGACGAGACCCAGTACTTC
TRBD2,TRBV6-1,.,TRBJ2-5,CASSVTSGHVKETQYF,TGTGCCAGCAGTGTGACTAGCGGCCACGTAAAAGAGACCCAGTACTTC
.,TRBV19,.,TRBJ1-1,CASSPYKVTRTEAFF,TGTGCCAGTAGTCCGTATAAGGTCACCAGGACTGAAGCTTTCTTT
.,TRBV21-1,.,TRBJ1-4,CASSKGRRTGDGEEKLFF,TGTGCCAGCAGCAAAGGGAGACGGACAGGGGATGGGGAAGAAAAACTGTTTTTT
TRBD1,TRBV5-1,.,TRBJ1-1,CASSPETGGEMNTEAFF,TGCGCCAGCAGCCCGGAGACAGGGGGCGAGATGAACACTGAAGCTTTCTTT
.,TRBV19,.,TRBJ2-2,CASIAEEGDGELFF,TGTGCCAGCATCGCAGAGGAGGGCGACGGGGAGCTGTTTTTT
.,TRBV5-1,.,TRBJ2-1,CASSLRGLNEQFF,TGCGCCAGCAGCCTCCGGGGTTTGAATGAGCAGTTCTTC
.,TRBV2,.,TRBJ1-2,CASSVGVANYGYTF,TGTGCCAGCAGTGTGGGAGTGGCTAACTATGGCTACACCTTC
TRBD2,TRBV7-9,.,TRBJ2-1,CASSLSSLAGADNEQFF,TGTGCCAGCAGCTTATCATCCCTAGCGGGAGCGGACAATGAGCAGTTCTTC
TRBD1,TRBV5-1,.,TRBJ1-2,CASSFGTGLHGYTF,TGCGCCAGCAGCTTTGGGACAGGGTTACATGGCTACACCTTC
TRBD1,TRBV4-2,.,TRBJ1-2,CASSHVTGTENYGYTF,TGTGCCAGCAGCCATGTTACCGGGACAGAGAACTATGGCTACACCTTC
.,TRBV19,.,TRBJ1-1,CASSIQGSTEAFF,TGTGCCAGTAGTATACAGGGGAGTACTGAAGCTTTCTTT
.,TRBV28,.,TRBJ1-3,CASSLGFSGNTIYF,TGTGCCAGCAGTTTGGGCTTCTCTGGAAACACCATATATTTT
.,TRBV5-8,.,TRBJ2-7,CASSFLQTYEQYF,TGTGCCAGCAGCTTCTTACAGACCTACGAGCAGTACTTC
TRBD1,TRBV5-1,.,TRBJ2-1,CASSQGGYEQFF,TGCGCCAGCAGCCAAGGGGGCTATGAGCAGTTCTTC
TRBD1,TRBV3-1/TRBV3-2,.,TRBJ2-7,CASSPSGTGGSQYF,TGTGCCAGCAGCCCCTCCGGGACAGGGGGCTCTCAGTACTTC
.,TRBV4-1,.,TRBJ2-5,CASSPVGERETQYF,TGCGCCAGCAGCCCAGTCGGGGAACGAGAGACCCAGTACTTC
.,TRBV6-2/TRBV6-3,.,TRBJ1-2,CASTPTGSVGVNYGYTF,TGTGCCAGCACCCCGACCGGGTCGGTGGGTGTAAACTATGGCTACACCTTC
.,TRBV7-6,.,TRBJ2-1,CASSLAQGTLEQFF,TGTGCCAGCAGCTTAGCGCAGGGAACCCTTGAGCAGTTCTTC
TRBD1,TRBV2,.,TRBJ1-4,CASRGGTVIRNEKLFF,TGTGCCAGCAGAGGTGGGACAGTCATCCGTAATGAAAAACTGTTTTTT
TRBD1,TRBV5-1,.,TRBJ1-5,CASSGGQGDQPQHF,TGCGCCAGCAGCGGGGGACAGGGGGATCAGCCCCAGCATTTT
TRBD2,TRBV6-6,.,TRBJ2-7,CASEAGVYEQYF,TGTGCCAGTGAAGCGGGAGTCTACGAGCAGTACTTC
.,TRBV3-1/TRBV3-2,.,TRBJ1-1,CASSQPRNTEAFF,TGTGCCAGCAGCCAGCCCAGGAACACTGAAGCTTTCTTT
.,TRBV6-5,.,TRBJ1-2,CASSFTSQDPYGYTF,TGTGCCAGCAGTTTTACTTCACAGGACCCCTATGGCTACACCTTC
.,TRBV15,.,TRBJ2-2,CATSRGSGSAGELFF,TGTGCCACCAGCAGAGGTTCAGGGTCGGCCGGGGAGCTGTTTTTT
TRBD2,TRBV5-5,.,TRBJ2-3,CASSFEGGLKDTQYF,TGTGCCAGCAGCTTCGAGGGAGGGCTTAAAGATACGCAGTATTTT
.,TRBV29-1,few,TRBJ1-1,CSVGNTEAFF,TGCAGCGTCGGGAACACTGAAGCTTTCTTT
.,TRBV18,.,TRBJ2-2,CASSPMTGNTGELFF,TGTGCCAGCTCACCGATGACAGGGAACACCGGGGAGCTGTTTTTT
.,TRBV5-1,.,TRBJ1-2,CASSLAGGDYGYTF,TGCGCCAGCAGCTTGGCCGGAGGGGACTATGGCTACACCTTC
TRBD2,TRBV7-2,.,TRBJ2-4,CASSPASGTEYF,TGTGCCAGCAGCCCAGCTAGCGGGACGGAGTACTTC
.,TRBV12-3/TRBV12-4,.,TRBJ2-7,CASSISYEQYF,TGTGCCAGCAGCATCTCCTACGAGCAGTACTTC
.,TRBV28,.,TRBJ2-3,CASSLRAGGGNTQYF,TGTGCCAGCAGTTTAAGAGCGGGTGGGGGAAATACGCAGTATTTT